The present entry profiles one T cell receptor (beta chain) with its context. The CDR3 runs 14 residues. The trim removed 5 bases at V and 0 bases at J, leaving 3 bases unmatched. The germline V gene encodes CDR1 SEHNR and CDR2 FQNEAQ (reference sequence). Vbeta (60) and Jbeta (13) primers were used in the PCR. The assay was immunoSEQ multiplex PCR, and TCRdb's table has in-frame clones only and misses some. This sample has some 70,000 clones; 60% to 75% occur once, and the top ten carry about 15%. The data originate from a study of cytomegalovirus exposure and HLA in healthy donors. The TCR sequence derives from a male donor in good health and CMV-seropositive. The chain combines TRBV7-9 with TRBJ1-1; 7 nucleotides agree with TRBD1. Material for sequencing was PBMCs. CDR3 DNA sequence: TGTGCCAGCAGCGGGGACAGATTGAACACTGAAGCTTTCTTT. Translated: CASSGDRLNTEAFF.